The sequence of this TCR beta chain was determined in a study of T cell responses to AZD1222 COVID-19 vaccine (dated by TCRdb to about 2021). In the study overall: AZD1222 recipients whose second dose came at about 4 weeks and those whose second dose came at about 12 weeks were combined into one group, since spike-specific TCR depth and breadth did not differ between the two schedules. TCR sequencing was performed for approximately 240 trial participants, of whom roughly 200 were given two doses of AZD1222 and roughly 25 were given two doses of MenACWY control vaccine. Trial participants were enrolled by age into subgroups of 18-55, 56-69 and 70-plus years, and approximately 150, 30 and 60 TCR-sequenced participants, respectively, were included in these subgroups. The paper's findings and limits, for the study overall: Because no samples from the day 14 peak response were available, repertoires could be characterized only after the peak T cell response. Only five to seven AZD1222 recipients were SARS-CoV-2 seropositive at baseline, limiting conclusions about previously exposed vaccinees. After two AZD1222 doses, both the breadth and the depth of spike-specific TCRs were significantly higher than at day 0 and than in MenACWY recipients. In the small 56-69-year group, the increase in depth fell short of significance, most likely because of low power. The whole spike protein was spanned by vaccine-associated CD4 TCRs, and dominant responses were seen in regions 160-218 and 743-854. Reportedly, almost half of the unique spike-specific TCRs recognized epitopes lying outside the regions that are mutated in the B.1.351 and B.1.1.7 variants. Participants were mostly white British, with more females than males. The authors suggested clonal diversity may have been underestimated.

The germline V gene (reference sequence) gives CDR1 as LNHDA and CDR2 as SQIVND. V is reduced by 1 base and J by 4 bases, leaving a spacing of 7 bases between them. Measured from the cysteine to the phenylalanine, the CDR3 is 13 residues long. This entry keeps only the CDR3 DNA: 39 bases, framed from base 1. On this clone: It lacks a known antigen. Base qualities are not provided; no much larger clone lies one nucleotide away.

Per the publication, the time point label means: baseline before first vaccination. Vaccinee samples were obtained from the UK trials COV001 and COV002, which included a single-blind randomized controlled phase 2/3 trial of AZD1222 (ChAdOx1 nCoV-19) in healthy adults. For TCRbeta chain sequencing, PBMC samples from trial participants were taken at day 0 and at day 28 after the second dose. The CDR3 regions of human TCRbeta chains were analyzed by immunosequencing. Per the source publication's procedure: TCRs in the repertoires were compared against a reference library of SARS-CoV-2-specific TCRs that had been generated with the MIRA antigen-specificity platform. Breadth meant the fraction of unique TCRs that were SARS-CoV-2-associated, whereas depth meant the fraction of total T cells that were SARS-CoV-2-associated. Using the MIRA data, each spike-specific TCR was assigned both to the spike region to which the TCR was reactive and to a CD4 or CD8 class. Log10-transformed breadth and depth values were compared by one-way ANOVA with Sidak's multiple comparisons tests. In TCRdb, the immuneACCESS table is reduced to in-frame sequences with V and J assigned. These tables do not hold every clone; where another copy was compared, an unresolved V gene accounts for under half, and the others remain unexplained. V and J calls and clone size are copied from that table; D and trimming were computed from the DNA. This sample gives 110,000 to 150,000 clones in total; 85% to 90% of them show up just once. The ten largest clones represent under 3.5% of the sample.

The chain is encoded by TRBV19 joined to TRBJ1-1; a confident D gene designation cannot be given. This specimen consisted of peripheral blood, obtained on day 0 of AZD1222 vaccination. The TCR originated in an adult in good health. Read as DNA, the sequence is TGTGCCAGTAGTATAGGGTTCGGCACTGAAGCTTTCTTT. It encodes CASSIGFGTEAFF.